This T cell receptor (beta chain) was obtained from a study of blood T cell repertoires in COVID-19. The method was immunoSEQ multiplex PCR; TCRdb's version includes in-frame clones alone and lacks a portion of them. The repertoire consists of about 370,000 clones, with roughly 89% occurring once and the leading ten covering 1.7%. V was clipped by 5 bases and J by 1 base; unmatched bases: 5. The CDR3 consists of 15 residues. Germline V gene sequence: CDR1 MNHEY, CDR2 SVGEGT. The chain carries TRBV6-2 or TRBV6-3 and TRBJ1-5; 7 bases line up with TRBD1. This sequence originates from a woman aged 30 to 39 who had recovered from COVID-19. The material sequenced was PBMCs or T cells enriched from blood (not recorded which). The CDR3 is CASSAEQGSNQPQHF. CDR3 in DNA: TGTGCCAGCAGTGCAGAACAGGGGAGCAATCAGCCCCAGCATTTT.